This T cell receptor (beta chain) was sequenced for a study of cytomegalovirus exposure and HLA in healthy donors. Clones were sequenced by immunoSEQ multiplex PCR, and TCRdb holds only the in-frame ones, with some missing. The sample includes some 230,000 clones, about 93% of them seen just once. V lost 2 bases to trimming and J lost 3 bases, with 13 bases between them. This CDR3 is built from 15 residues. Germline CDR1 MNHEY, CDR2 SVGAGI. The chain recombines TRBV6-5 with TRBJ1-2; D might be TRBD1 (6 bases). Sample: PBMCs. The sequence was obtained from a woman younger than 30 in good health and CMV-seronegative. The CDR3 loop reads CASSYNTGQYYGYTF. The CDR3 bases are TGTGCCAGCAGTTACAATACAGGACAGTACTATGGCTACACCTTC.